This TCR beta chain was sequenced for a study of CD8 T cells in ankylosing spondylitis. Study-wide points: Clones tied to disease were said to be significantly enriched in matched ankylosing spondylitis synovial fluid. A TCR beta motif of roughly 8 highly homologous variants appeared characteristic of ankylosing spondylitis blood. Past research had described some motif variants in reactive arthritis synovial fluid and blood. In peripheral blood, disease-linked CD8+ clones occurred at relatively low frequencies.

Turning to this clonotype: Its target is not known.

Each TCR beta library was made by quantitative 5'-RACE that incorporated molecular barcodes. TCRdb called the 5' RACE reads again in MiXCR, with one record for every CDR3 protein. There are about 700,000 distinct CDR3 sequences in the sample; around 20% occur only once, and under 20% lies in the top ten. CDR3 length: 13 amino acids. Trimming took 1 base from V and 8 from J, leaving 9 bases between them. The germline gives CDR1 SGHTA, CDR2 FQGNSA. This receptor was identified in a male donor with ankylosing spondylitis. V gene TRBV7-2 combines with J gene TRBJ2-1, with D unresolved. Sample: blood, either unsorted or a sorted T cell fraction (not recorded which). CDR3: CASSLGVWDEQFF. The CDR3 DNA reads TGTGCCAGCAGCTTAGGTGTTTGGGATGAGCAGTTCTTC.